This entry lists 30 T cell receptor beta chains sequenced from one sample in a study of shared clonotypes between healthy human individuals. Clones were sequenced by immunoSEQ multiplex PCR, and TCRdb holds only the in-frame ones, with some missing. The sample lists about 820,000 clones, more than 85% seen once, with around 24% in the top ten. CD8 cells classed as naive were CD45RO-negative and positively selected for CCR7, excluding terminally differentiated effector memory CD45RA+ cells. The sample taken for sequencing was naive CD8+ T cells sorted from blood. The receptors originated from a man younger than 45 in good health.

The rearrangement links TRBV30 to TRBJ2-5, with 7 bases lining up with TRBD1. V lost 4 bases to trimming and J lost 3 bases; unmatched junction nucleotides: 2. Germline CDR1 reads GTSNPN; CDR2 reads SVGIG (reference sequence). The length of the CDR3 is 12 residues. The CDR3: CAWKGTEETQYF. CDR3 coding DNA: TGTGCCTGGAAGGGGACAGAAGAGACCCAGTACTTC. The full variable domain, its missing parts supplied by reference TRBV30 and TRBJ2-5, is SQTIHQWPATLVQPVGSPLSLECTVEGTSNPNLYWYRQAAGRGLQLLFYSVGIGQISSEVPQNLSASRPQDRQFILSSKKLLLSDSGFYLCAWKGTEETQYFGPGTRLLVL.

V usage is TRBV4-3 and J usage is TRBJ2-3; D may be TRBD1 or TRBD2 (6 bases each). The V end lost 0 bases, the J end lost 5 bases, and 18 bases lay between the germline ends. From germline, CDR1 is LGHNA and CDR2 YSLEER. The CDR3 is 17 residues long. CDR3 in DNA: TGCGCCAGCAGCCAAGATCTTTGGGGGGCTCTTGTAGATACGCAGTATTTT. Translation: CASSQDLWGALVDTQYF.

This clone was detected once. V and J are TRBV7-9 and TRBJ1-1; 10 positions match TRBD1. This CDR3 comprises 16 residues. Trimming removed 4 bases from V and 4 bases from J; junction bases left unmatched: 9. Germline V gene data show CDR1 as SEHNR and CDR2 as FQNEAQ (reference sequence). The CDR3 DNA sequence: TGTGCCAGCAGCTCCCGGGACAGGGGACGGGGCACTGAAGCTTTCTTT. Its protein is CASSSRDRGRGTEAFF. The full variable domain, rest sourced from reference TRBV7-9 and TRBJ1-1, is DTGVSQNPRHKITKRGQNVTFRCDPISEHNRLYWYRQTLGQGPEFLTYFQNEAQLEKSRLLSDRFSAERPKGSFSTLEIQRTEQGDSAMYLCASSSRDRGRGTEAFFGQGTRLTVV.

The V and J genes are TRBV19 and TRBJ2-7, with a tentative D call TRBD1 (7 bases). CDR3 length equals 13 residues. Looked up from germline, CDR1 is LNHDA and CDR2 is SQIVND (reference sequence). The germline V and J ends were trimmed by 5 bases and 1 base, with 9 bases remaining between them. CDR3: CASSAGQSYEQYF. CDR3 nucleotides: TGTGCCAGTAGTGCGGGACAGTCCTACGAGCAGTACTTC.

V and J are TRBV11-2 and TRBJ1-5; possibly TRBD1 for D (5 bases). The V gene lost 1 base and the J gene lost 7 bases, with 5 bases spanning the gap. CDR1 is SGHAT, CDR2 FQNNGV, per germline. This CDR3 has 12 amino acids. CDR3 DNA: TGTGCCAGCAGCTTAGGGGGGCAGCCCCAGCATTTT. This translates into CASSLGGQPQHF.

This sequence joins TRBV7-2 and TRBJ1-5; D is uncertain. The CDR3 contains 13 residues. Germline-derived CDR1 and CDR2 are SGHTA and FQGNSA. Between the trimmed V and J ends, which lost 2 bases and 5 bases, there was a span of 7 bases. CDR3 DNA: TGTGCCAGCAGCTTAACTGGGGATCAGCCCCAGCATTTT. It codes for CASSLTGDQPQHF.

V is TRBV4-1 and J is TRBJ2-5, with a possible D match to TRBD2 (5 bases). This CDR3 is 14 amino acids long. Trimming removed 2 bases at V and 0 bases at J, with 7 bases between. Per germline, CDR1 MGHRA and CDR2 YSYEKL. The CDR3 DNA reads TGCGCCAGCAGCCAACCCGGGAACCAAGAGACCCAGTACTTC. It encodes CASSQPGNQETQYF.

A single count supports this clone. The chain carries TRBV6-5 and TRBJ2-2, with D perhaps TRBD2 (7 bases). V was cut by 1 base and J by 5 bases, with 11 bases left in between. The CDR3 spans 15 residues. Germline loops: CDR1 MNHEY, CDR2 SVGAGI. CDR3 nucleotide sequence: TGTGCCAGCAGTTACTACGGGGGGCCTACCGGGGAGCTGTTTTTT. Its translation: CASSYYGGPTGELFF.

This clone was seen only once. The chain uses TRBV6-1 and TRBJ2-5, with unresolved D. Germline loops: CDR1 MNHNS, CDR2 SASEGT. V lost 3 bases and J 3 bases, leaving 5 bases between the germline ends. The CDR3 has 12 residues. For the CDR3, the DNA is TGTGCCAGCAGTGATACGGAAGAGACCCAGTACTTC. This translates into CASSDTEETQYF.

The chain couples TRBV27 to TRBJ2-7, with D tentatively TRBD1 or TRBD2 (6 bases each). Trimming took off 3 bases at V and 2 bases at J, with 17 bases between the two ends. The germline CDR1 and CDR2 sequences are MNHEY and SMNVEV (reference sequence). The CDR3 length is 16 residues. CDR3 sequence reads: CASSLNAGTPPYEQYF. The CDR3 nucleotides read TGTGCCAGCAGTTTGAACGCGGGGACACCTCCCTACGAGCAGTACTTC.

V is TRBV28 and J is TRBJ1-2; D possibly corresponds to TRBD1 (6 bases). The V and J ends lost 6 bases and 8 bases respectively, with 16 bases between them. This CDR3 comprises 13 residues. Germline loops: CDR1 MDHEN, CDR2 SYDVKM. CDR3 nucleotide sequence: TGTGCCAGCAGCCGGCTACAGGGCGTCGGCTACACCTTC. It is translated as CASSRLQGVGYTF.

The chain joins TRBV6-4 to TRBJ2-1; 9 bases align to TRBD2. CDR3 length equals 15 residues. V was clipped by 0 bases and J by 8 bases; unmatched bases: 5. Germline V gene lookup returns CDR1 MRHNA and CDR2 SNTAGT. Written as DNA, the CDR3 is TGTGCCAGCAGTGACTCGTTTAGCGGGAGTGATGAGCAGTTCTTC. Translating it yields CASSDSFSGSDEQFF.

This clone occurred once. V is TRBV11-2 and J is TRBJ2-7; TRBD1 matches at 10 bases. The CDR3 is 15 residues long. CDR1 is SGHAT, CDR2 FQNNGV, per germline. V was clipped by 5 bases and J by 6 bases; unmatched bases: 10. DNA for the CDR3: TGTGCCAGCAGCCCGGTCGGGACAGGGGTTGGCGAGCAGTACTTC. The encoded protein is CASSPVGTGVGEQYF.

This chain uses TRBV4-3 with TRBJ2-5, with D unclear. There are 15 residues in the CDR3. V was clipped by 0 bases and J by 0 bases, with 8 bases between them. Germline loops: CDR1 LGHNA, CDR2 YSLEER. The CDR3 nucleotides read TGCGCCAGCAGCCAAGACAGAGCGTACCAAGAGACCCAGTACTTC. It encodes CASSQDRAYQETQYF.

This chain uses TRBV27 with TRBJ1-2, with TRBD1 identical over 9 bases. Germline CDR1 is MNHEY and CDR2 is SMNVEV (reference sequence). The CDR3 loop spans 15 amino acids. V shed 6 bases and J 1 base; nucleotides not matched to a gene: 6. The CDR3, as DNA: TGTGCCAGCAGCCCCCGGACAGGGGATAACTATGGCTACACCTTC. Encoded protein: CASSPRTGDNYGYTF.

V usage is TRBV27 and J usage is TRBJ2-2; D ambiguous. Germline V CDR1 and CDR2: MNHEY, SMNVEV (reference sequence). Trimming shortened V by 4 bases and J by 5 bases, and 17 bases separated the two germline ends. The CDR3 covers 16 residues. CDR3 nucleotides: TGTGCCAGCAGTTCCCTCGCGGTCACCGGAACCGGGGAGCTGTTTTTT. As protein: CASSSLAVTGTGELFF.

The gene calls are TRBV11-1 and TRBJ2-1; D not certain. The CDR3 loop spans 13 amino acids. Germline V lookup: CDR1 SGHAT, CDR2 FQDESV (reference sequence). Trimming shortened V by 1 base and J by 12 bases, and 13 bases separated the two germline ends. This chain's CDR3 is CASSLVLGSSQFF. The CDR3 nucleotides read TGTGCCAGCAGCTTAGTACTCGGCTCGTCGCAGTTCTTC.

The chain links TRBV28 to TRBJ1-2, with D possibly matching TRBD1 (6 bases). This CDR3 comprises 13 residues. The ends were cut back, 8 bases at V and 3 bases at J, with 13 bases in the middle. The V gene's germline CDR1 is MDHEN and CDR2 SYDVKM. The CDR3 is CASRNQGYYGYTF. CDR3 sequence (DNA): TGTGCCAGCCGAAATCAGGGGTACTATGGCTACACCTTC.

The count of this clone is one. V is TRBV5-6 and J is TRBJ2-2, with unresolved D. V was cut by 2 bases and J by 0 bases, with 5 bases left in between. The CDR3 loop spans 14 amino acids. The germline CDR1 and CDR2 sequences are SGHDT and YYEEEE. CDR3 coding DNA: TGTGCCAGCAGCTTTGGAGCGAACACCGGGGAGCTGTTTTTT. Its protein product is CASSFGANTGELFF. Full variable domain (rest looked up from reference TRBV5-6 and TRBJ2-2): DAGVTQSPTHLIKTRGQQVTLRCSPKSGHDTVSWYQQALGQGPQFIFQYYEEEERQRGNFPDRFSGHQFPNYSSELNVNALLLGDSALYLCASSFGANTGELFFGEGSRLTVL.

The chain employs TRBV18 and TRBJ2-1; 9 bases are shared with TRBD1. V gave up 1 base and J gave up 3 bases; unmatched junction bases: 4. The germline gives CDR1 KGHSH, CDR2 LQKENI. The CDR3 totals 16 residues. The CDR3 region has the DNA TGTGCCAGCTCACCACAGGGACAGGGAAGCTACAATGAGCAGTTCTTC. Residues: CASSPQGQGSYNEQFF.

CDR3 residues: CASSLWSPGPELYNEQFF. CDR3 nucleotide sequence: TGTGCCAGCAGCTTGTGGTCCCCAGGACCAGAATTATACAATGAGCAGTTCTTC. This chain uses TRBV5-6 with TRBJ2-1; D remains ambiguous. Between the trimmed V and J ends, which lost 1 base and 4 bases, there was a span of 21 bases. Germline CDR1 and CDR2: SGHDT and YYEEEE. This CDR3 is 18 amino acids long.

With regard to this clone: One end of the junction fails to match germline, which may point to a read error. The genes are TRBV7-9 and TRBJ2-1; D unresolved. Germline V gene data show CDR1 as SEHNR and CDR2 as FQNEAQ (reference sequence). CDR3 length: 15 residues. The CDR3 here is CATSQLPSPYNEQFF. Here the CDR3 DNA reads TGTGCCACCAGCCAACTTCCAAGTCCCTACAATGAGCAGTTCTTC.

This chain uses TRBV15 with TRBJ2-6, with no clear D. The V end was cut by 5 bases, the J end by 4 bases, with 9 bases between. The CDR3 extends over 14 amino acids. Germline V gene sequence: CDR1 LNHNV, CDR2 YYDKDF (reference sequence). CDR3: CATSDSPGANVLTF. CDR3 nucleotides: TGTGCCACCAGCGACTCGCCGGGGGCCAACGTCCTGACTTTC.

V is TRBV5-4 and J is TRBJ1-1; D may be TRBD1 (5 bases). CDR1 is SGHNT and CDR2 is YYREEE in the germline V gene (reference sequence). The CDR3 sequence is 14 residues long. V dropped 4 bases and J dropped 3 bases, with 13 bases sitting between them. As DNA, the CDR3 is TGTGCCAGCAGCCTTGGGACCTCGGACACTGAAGCTTTCTTT. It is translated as CASSLGTSDTEAFF.

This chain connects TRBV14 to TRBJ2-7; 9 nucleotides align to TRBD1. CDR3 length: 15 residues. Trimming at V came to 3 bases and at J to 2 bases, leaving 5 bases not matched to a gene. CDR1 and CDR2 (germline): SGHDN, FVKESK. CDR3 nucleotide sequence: TGTGCCAGCAGCCACCTAGGACAGGGGACCTACGAGCAGTACTTC. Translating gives CASSHLGQGTYEQYF.

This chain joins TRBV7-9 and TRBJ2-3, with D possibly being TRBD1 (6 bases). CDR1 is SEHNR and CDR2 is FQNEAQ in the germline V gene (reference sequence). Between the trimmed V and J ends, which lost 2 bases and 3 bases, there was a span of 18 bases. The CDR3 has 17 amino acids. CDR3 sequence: CASSLNPTGLGTDTQYF. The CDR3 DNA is TGTGCCAGCAGCTTAAACCCTACAGGGCTGGGGACAGATACGCAGTATTTT. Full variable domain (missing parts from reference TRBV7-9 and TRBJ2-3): DTGVSQNPRHKITKRGQNVTFRCDPISEHNRLYWYRQTLGQGPEFLTYFQNEAQLEKSRLLSDRFSAERPKGSFSTLEIQRTEQGDSAMYLCASSLNPTGLGTDTQYFGPGTRLTVL.

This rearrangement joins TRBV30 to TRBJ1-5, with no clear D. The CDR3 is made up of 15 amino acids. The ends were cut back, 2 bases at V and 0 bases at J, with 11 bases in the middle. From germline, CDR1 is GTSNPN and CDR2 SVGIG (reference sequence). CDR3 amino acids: CAWSTRTVSNQPQHF. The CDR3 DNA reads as TGTGCCTGGAGTACCCGGACGGTTAGCAATCAGCCCCAGCATTTT.

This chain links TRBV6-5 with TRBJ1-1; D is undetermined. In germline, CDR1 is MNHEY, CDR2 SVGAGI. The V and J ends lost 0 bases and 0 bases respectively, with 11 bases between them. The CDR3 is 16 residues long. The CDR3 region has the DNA TGTGCCAGCAGTTACTCGTTACGGGCCCTGAACACTGAAGCTTTCTTT. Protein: CASSYSLRALNTEAFF.

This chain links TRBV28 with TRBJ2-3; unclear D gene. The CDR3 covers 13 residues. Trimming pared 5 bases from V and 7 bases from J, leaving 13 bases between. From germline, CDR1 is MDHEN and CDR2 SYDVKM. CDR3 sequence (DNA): TGTGCCAGCAGTCTGTCGGGTTTTAATACGCAGTATTTT. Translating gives CASSLSGFNTQYF. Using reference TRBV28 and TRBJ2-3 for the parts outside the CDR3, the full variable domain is DVKVTQSSRYLVKRTGEKVFLECVQDMDHENMFWYRQDPGLGLRLIYFSYDVKMKEKGDIPEGYSVSREKKERFSLILESASTNQTSMYLCASSLSGFNTQYFGPGTRLTVL.

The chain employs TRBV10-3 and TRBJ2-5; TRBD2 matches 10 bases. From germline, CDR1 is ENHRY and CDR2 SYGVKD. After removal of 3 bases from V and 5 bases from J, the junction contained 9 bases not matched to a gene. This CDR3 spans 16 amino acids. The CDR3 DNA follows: TGTGCCATCAGTGACCTAGCGGGAGCATATCGGGAGACCCAGTACTTC. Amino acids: CAISDLAGAYRETQYF.